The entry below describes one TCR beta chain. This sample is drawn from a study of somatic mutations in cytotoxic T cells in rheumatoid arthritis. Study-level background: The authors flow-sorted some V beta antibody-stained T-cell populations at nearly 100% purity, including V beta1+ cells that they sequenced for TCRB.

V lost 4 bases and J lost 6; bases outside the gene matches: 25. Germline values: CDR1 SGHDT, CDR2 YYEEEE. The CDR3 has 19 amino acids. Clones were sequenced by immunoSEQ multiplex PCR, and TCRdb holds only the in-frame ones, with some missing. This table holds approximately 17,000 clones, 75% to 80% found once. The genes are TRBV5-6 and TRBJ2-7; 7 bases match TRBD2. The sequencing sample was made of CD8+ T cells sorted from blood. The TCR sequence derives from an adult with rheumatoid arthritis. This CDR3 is CASSAVDWELAGVEREQYF. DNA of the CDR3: TGTGCCAGCAGCGCGGTGGATTGGGAATTGGCGGGGGTTGAACGCGAGCAGTACTTC.